Listed below are T cell receptor beta chains from one sample, sequenced in a study of cytomegalovirus exposure and HLA in healthy donors. Sequenced by immunoSEQ multiplex PCR; TCRdb stores in-frame clones only, minus some. The sample lists 100,000 to 150,000 clones; more than 80% were seen once. Sample: PBMCs. The receptor set was obtained from a man under 40 in good health and CMV-seropositive. Each CDR3 is given with its conserved first and last residue. Fields, in order: J gene, CDR3 length, V gene, clone size, D gene, CDR3 protein, CDR3 DNA. The D gene is left open where the match is weak. Not every row has a clone size; where given, it reads once, few, many or a size class.

j_gene: TRBJ2-3
len: 17
v_gene: TRBV4-1
abundance: once
d_gene: .
CDR3aa: CASSPKAKDRNPDTQYF
CDR3nt: TGCGCCAGCAGCCCAAAAGCGAAAGACAGGAACCCAGATACGCAGTATTTT

j_gene: TRBJ2-1
len: 16
v_gene: TRBV7-8
abundance: .
d_gene: TRBD2
CDR3aa: CASSLVVPSGGNEQFF
CDR3nt: TGTGCCAGCAGCTTAGTTGTGCCTAGCGGGGGGAATGAGCAGTTCTTC

j_gene: TRBJ1-2
len: 13
v_gene: TRBV29-1
abundance: .
d_gene: .
CDR3aa: CSVEGDTNYGYTF
CDR3nt: TGCAGCGTTGAAGGCGACACGAACTATGGCTACACCTTC

j_gene: TRBJ2-1
len: 15
v_gene: TRBV11-2
abundance: once
d_gene: .
CDR3aa: CASSEILSSYNEQFF
CDR3nt: TGTGCCAGCAGCGAAATCCTAAGCTCCTACAATGAGCAGTTCTTC

j_gene: TRBJ2-1
len: 15
v_gene: TRBV7-8
abundance: .
d_gene: TRBD2
CDR3aa: CASSLSLAGGGEQFF
CDR3nt: TGTGCCAGCAGCTTATCCCTAGCGGGGGGTGGTGAGCAGTTCTTC

j_gene: TRBJ2-7
len: 14
v_gene: TRBV10-1
abundance: .
d_gene: TRBD2
CDR3aa: CASSELSGRGEQYF
CDR3nt: TGCGCCAGCAGTGAGTTGAGCGGGAGGGGGGAGCAGTACTTC

j_gene: TRBJ1-4
len: 13
v_gene: TRBV30
abundance: .
d_gene: TRBD1
CDR3aa: CAAEQGTSEKLFF
CDR3nt: TGTGCCGCCGAACAGGGGACGAGTGAAAAACTGTTTTTT

j_gene: TRBJ2-7
len: 14
v_gene: TRBV7-8
abundance: .
d_gene: TRBD2
CDR3aa: CASSFGGASYEQYF
CDR3nt: TGTGCCAGCAGCTTCGGGGGGGCATCCTACGAGCAGTACTTC

j_gene: TRBJ2-7
len: 13
v_gene: TRBV19
abundance: .
d_gene: .
CDR3aa: CASSRVEGYEQYF
CDR3nt: TGTGCCAGTAGTCGGGTAGAGGGCTACGAGCAGTACTTC

j_gene: TRBJ1-2
len: 12
v_gene: TRBV2
abundance: .
d_gene: .
CDR3aa: CASASALYGYTF
CDR3nt: TGTGCCAGCGCTAGCGCTCTCTATGGCTACACCTTC

j_gene: TRBJ1-6
len: 13
v_gene: TRBV19
abundance: .
d_gene: TRBD1
CDR3aa: CASKRTGDSPLHF
CDR3nt: TGTGCCAGTAAGAGGACAGGAGATTCACCCCTCCACTTT

j_gene: TRBJ2-4
len: 15
v_gene: TRBV19
abundance: .
d_gene: .
CDR3aa: CASSIKWLAKNIQYF
CDR3nt: TGTGCCAGTAGTATAAAGTGGCTAGCCAAAAACATTCAGTACTTC

j_gene: TRBJ1-4
len: 12
v_gene: TRBV29-1
abundance: .
d_gene: .
CDR3aa: CSVGTVGEKLFF
CDR3nt: TGCAGCGTTGGGACAGTTGGTGAAAAACTGTTTTTT

j_gene: TRBJ2-1
len: 13
v_gene: TRBV7-2
abundance: .
d_gene: .
CDR3aa: CASSLPISNEQFF
CDR3nt: TGTGCCAGCAGCTTGCCTATTTCCAATGAGCAGTTCTTC

j_gene: TRBJ1-2
len: 14
v_gene: TRBV7-9
abundance: .
d_gene: TRBD1
CDR3aa: CASSFGTGQNGYTF
CDR3nt: TGTGCCAGCAGCTTCGGGACAGGGCAGAATGGCTACACCTTC

j_gene: TRBJ1-5
len: 16
v_gene: TRBV28
abundance: .
d_gene: TRBD1
CDR3aa: CASSFSRGTVHQPQHF
CDR3nt: TGTGCCAGCAGTTTTTCACGGGGGACAGTTCATCAGCCCCAGCATTTT

j_gene: TRBJ2-7
len: 14
v_gene: TRBV6-5
abundance: few
d_gene: TRBD2
CDR3aa: CASSELASSYEQYF
CDR3nt: TGTGCCAGCAGTGAACTAGCGAGCTCCTACGAGCAGTACTTC

j_gene: TRBJ1-4
len: 15
v_gene: TRBV19
abundance: .
d_gene: TRBD1
CDR3aa: CASSLDRGANEKLFF
CDR3nt: TGTGCCAGTAGCCTCGACAGGGGGGCTAATGAAAAACTGTTTTTT

j_gene: TRBJ2-7
len: 13
v_gene: TRBV5-1
abundance: few
d_gene: .
CDR3aa: CASSVQVSYEQYF
CDR3nt: TGCGCCAGCAGCGTACAGGTCTCCTACGAGCAGTACTTC

j_gene: TRBJ1-5
len: 14
v_gene: TRBV2
abundance: .
d_gene: .
CDR3aa: CASEQAYSNQPQHF
CDR3nt: TGTGCCAGCGAGCAGGCCTATAGCAATCAGCCCCAGCATTTT

j_gene: TRBJ1-5
len: 14
v_gene: TRBV19
abundance: .
d_gene: .
CDR3aa: CASSIRRGGQPQHF
CDR3nt: TGTGCCAGTAGTATAAGAAGGGGAGGGCAGCCCCAGCATTTT

j_gene: TRBJ2-7
len: 19
v_gene: TRBV5-5
abundance: .
d_gene: .
CDR3aa: CASSLRGRATSMSSYEQYF
CDR3nt: TGTGCCAGCAGCTTGAGGGGCAGGGCGACATCTATGAGCTCCTACGAGCAGTACTTC

j_gene: TRBJ1-5
len: 15
v_gene: TRBV7-8
abundance: .
d_gene: .
CDR3aa: CASSPLAGGNQPQHF
CDR3nt: TGTGCCAGCAGCCCTCTAGCCGGGGGCAATCAGCCCCAGCATTTT

j_gene: TRBJ2-2
len: 13
v_gene: TRBV29-1
abundance: .
d_gene: .
CDR3aa: CSVRTRDTGELFF
CDR3nt: TGCAGCGTTAGAACTAGAGACACCGGGGAGCTGTTTTTT

j_gene: TRBJ1-2
len: 13
v_gene: TRBV2
abundance: few
d_gene: TRBD1
CDR3aa: CASSPGTAYGYTF
CDR3nt: TGTGCCAGCAGTCCCGGGACAGCCTATGGCTACACCTTC

j_gene: TRBJ2-1
len: 15
v_gene: TRBV9
abundance: .
d_gene: .
CDR3aa: CASSGELSSYNEQFF
CDR3nt: TGTGCCAGCAGTGGAGAGCTGAGCTCCTACAATGAGCAGTTCTTC

j_gene: TRBJ1-2
len: 16
v_gene: TRBV6-5
abundance: .
d_gene: TRBD1
CDR3aa: CASSYSTGDRALSYTF
CDR3nt: TGTGCCAGCAGTTACTCGACAGGGGACCGCGCTCTGAGCTACACCTTC

j_gene: TRBJ1-2
len: 14
v_gene: TRBV6-5
abundance: .
d_gene: .
CDR3aa: CASSYSNRVYGYTF
CDR3nt: TGTGCCAGCAGTTACTCGAACAGGGTCTATGGCTACACCTTC

j_gene: TRBJ2-5
len: 14
v_gene: TRBV5-1
abundance: .
d_gene: TRBD2
CDR3aa: CASSLLAGKETQYF
CDR3nt: TGCGCCAGCAGCCTCCTAGCGGGGAAAGAGACCCAGTACTTC

j_gene: TRBJ2-1
len: 12
v_gene: TRBV2
abundance: .
d_gene: .
CDR3aa: CASPFRVDEQFF
CDR3nt: TGTGCCAGCCCATTTCGAGTGGATGAGCAGTTCTTC

j_gene: TRBJ1-3
len: 14
v_gene: TRBV19
abundance: .
d_gene: TRBD1
CDR3aa: CASSTTGDGNTIYF
CDR3nt: TGTGCCAGTAGTACGACAGGGGATGGAAACACCATATATTTT

j_gene: TRBJ2-2
len: 13
v_gene: TRBV19
abundance: .
d_gene: TRBD1
CDR3aa: CASSGTWTGQLFF
CDR3nt: TGTGCCAGTAGTGGTACCTGGACAGGGCAACTGTTTTTT

j_gene: TRBJ2-1
len: 15
v_gene: TRBV27
abundance: .
d_gene: .
CDR3aa: CASSSRGGEYNEQFF
CDR3nt: TGTGCCAGCAGTTCCCGAGGGGGGGAATACAATGAGCAGTTCTTC

j_gene: TRBJ1-6
len: 14
v_gene: TRBV30
abundance: few
d_gene: .
CDR3aa: CAWNPPGDYSPLHF
CDR3nt: TGTGCCTGGAACCCCCCCGGGGATTATTCACCCCTCCACTTT

j_gene: TRBJ2-5
len: 13
v_gene: TRBV19
abundance: .
d_gene: .
CDR3aa: CASRNDRQETQYF
CDR3nt: TGTGCCAGTAGGAACGACAGACAAGAGACCCAGTACTTC

j_gene: TRBJ2-3
len: 15
v_gene: TRBV30
abundance: .
d_gene: TRBD1
CDR3aa: CAWSATGQRTDTQYF
CDR3nt: TGTGCCTGGAGTGCCACGGGACAGCGCACAGATACGCAGTATTTT

j_gene: TRBJ2-5
len: 13
v_gene: TRBV6-1
abundance: .
d_gene: .
CDR3aa: CASSEAGGLEQYF
CDR3nt: TGTGCCAGCAGTGAAGCGGGAGGTTTAGAGCAGTACTTC

j_gene: TRBJ1-2
len: 12
v_gene: TRBV5-6
abundance: .
d_gene: TRBD1
CDR3aa: CASGPTGVGYTF
CDR3nt: TGTGCCAGCGGACCGACAGGGGTTGGCTACACCTTC

j_gene: TRBJ2-5
len: 12
v_gene: TRBV19
abundance: .
d_gene: .
CDR3aa: CASSPRGETQYF
CDR3nt: TGTGCCAGTAGCCCGCGGGGAGAGACCCAGTACTTC

j_gene: TRBJ1-1
len: 15
v_gene: TRBV11-2
abundance: .
d_gene: .
CDR3aa: CASSPRRSLGTEAFF
CDR3nt: TGTGCCAGCAGCCCTAGGAGGTCCCTTGGCACTGAAGCTTTCTTT

j_gene: TRBJ2-7
len: 12
v_gene: TRBV29-1
abundance: .
d_gene: .
CDR3aa: CSVARGPYEQYF
CDR3nt: TGCAGCGTTGCCAGGGGCCCCTACGAGCAGTACTTC

j_gene: TRBJ2-5
len: 15
v_gene: TRBV7-3
abundance: .
d_gene: .
CDR3aa: CASSPSPAREETQYF
CDR3nt: TGTGCCAGCAGCCCTAGTCCCGCGAGGGAAGAGACCCAGTACTTC

j_gene: TRBJ1-1
len: 12
v_gene: TRBV30
abundance: .
d_gene: .
CDR3aa: CAWSERDRKAFF
CDR3nt: TGTGCCTGGAGTGAGAGAGACAGGAAAGCTTTCTTT

j_gene: TRBJ2-7
len: 14
v_gene: TRBV10-2
abundance: .
d_gene: TRBD2
CDR3aa: CASSYGFGGAEQYF
CDR3nt: TGCGCCAGCAGCTATGGATTCGGGGGGGCCGAGCAGTACTTC

j_gene: TRBJ1-2
len: 15
v_gene: TRBV7-6
abundance: .
d_gene: TRBD1
CDR3aa: CASSFSTGYSDGYTF
CDR3nt: TGTGCCAGCAGCTTTTCGACAGGGTACTCCGATGGCTACACCTTC

j_gene: TRBJ1-1
len: 16
v_gene: TRBV5-1
abundance: .
d_gene: .
CDR3aa: CASSLRPGRADTETFF
CDR3nt: TGCGCCAGCAGCCTCAGACCCGGTCGGGCGGACACTGAAACTTTCTTT

j_gene: TRBJ1-1
len: 12
v_gene: TRBV9
abundance: .
d_gene: .
CDR3aa: CASSSRGTEAFF
CDR3nt: TGTGCCAGCAGCTCCAGGGGCACTGAAGCTTTCTTT

j_gene: TRBJ1-2
len: 16
v_gene: TRBV5-6
abundance: .
d_gene: .
CDR3aa: CASSSIIEFRQDGYTF
CDR3nt: TGTGCCAGCAGCTCGATTATCGAATTCAGACAGGATGGCTACACCTTC

j_gene: TRBJ1-3
len: 14
v_gene: TRBV18
abundance: .
d_gene: .
CDR3aa: CASSPDFSGNTIYF
CDR3nt: TGTGCCAGCTCACCAGACTTCTCTGGAAACACCATATATTTT

j_gene: TRBJ2-5
len: 16
v_gene: TRBV4-1
abundance: few
d_gene: .
CDR3aa: CASSQGTGLGQETQYF
CDR3nt: TGCGCCAGCAGCCAAGGAACGGGGTTAGGGCAAGAGACCCAGTACTTC

j_gene: TRBJ2-7
len: 14
v_gene: TRBV29-1
abundance: few
d_gene: TRBD2
CDR3aa: CSVISGGTTYEQYF
CDR3nt: TGCAGCGTTATCAGCGGGGGCACTACCTACGAGCAGTACTTC

j_gene: TRBJ2-7
len: 18
v_gene: TRBV5-3
abundance: .
d_gene: .
CDR3aa: CARSLAVRNHPISYEQYF
CDR3nt: TGTGCCAGAAGCTTGGCTGTTCGCAATCACCCTATCTCCTACGAGCAGTACTTC

j_gene: TRBJ1-3
len: 16
v_gene: TRBV6-5
abundance: .
d_gene: .
CDR3aa: CASSYSGGGSGNTIYF
CDR3nt: TGTGCCAGCAGTTACTCTGGCGGCGGCTCTGGAAACACCATATATTTT

j_gene: TRBJ1-1
len: 12
v_gene: TRBV10-1
abundance: .
d_gene: .
CDR3aa: CASSEQNTEAFF
CDR3nt: TGCGCCAGCAGTGAGCAGAACACTGAAGCTTTCTTT

j_gene: TRBJ1-2
len: 17
v_gene: TRBV19
abundance: .
d_gene: TRBD1
CDR3aa: CASKGRSGTGGYYGYTF
CDR3nt: TGTGCCAGTAAGGGCCGGAGCGGGACAGGGGGATACTATGGCTACACCTTC

j_gene: TRBJ2-5
len: 16
v_gene: TRBV4-1
abundance: .
d_gene: .
CDR3aa: CASSQDLGGNLGTQYF
CDR3nt: TGCGCCAGCAGCCAAGATCTTGGAGGAAACCTGGGGACCCAGTACTTC

j_gene: TRBJ1-4
len: 14
v_gene: TRBV6-1
abundance: once
d_gene: TRBD1
CDR3aa: CASSLTGANEKLFF
CDR3nt: TGTGCCAGCAGTCTGACAGGGGCAAATGAAAAACTGTTTTTT

j_gene: TRBJ2-2
len: 14
v_gene: TRBV2
abundance: .
d_gene: .
CDR3aa: CASSERRPAGELFF
CDR3nt: TGTGCCAGCAGTGAACGGCGGCCCGCCGGGGAGCTGTTTTTT

j_gene: TRBJ2-3
len: 13
v_gene: TRBV29-1
abundance: .
d_gene: TRBD2
CDR3aa: CSGRTSGGDTQYF
CDR3nt: TGCAGCGGTAGGACTAGCGGGGGGGATACGCAGTATTTT